The rows below give T cell receptor beta chains drawn from one sample of a study of long-term antiretroviral therapy in people with HIV. The repertoire was sequenced with immunoSEQ multiplex PCR; TCRdb's copy has only in-frame clones and lacks some. Of 15,000 to 20,000 clones in the sample, over 60% are singletons; the top ten hold less than 10%. The sample here was unsorted PBMCs, taken 0.5 years before starting antiretroviral therapy. The receptor set was obtained from a man aged 18 to 30 with HIV. Each CDR3 is given without its conserved first and last residue. The D gene is left open where the match is weak.

j_call	v_call	d_call	cdr3_aa
TRBJ2-7	TRBV10-1	TRBD1	ASSYLRDRGIGEQY
TRBJ2-7	TRBV7-9	TRBD1	ASSDTGTGLGEQY
TRBJ2-2	TRBV9	NA	ASSVRGENTGELF
TRBJ1-5	TRBV27	TRBD1	ASSYRGGAVQH
TRBJ2-7	TRBV5-1	TRBD1	ASSTGTGRLEQY
TRBJ1-3	TRBV14	NA	AIFSGNTIY
TRBJ2-2	TRBV5-6	NA	ASSSNTGELF
TRBJ2-7	TRBV6-5	TRBD1	ASSYWPTGVTYEQY
TRBJ1-6	TRBV7-9	NA	ASSLRDNSPLH
TRBJ2-4	TRBV6-1	TRBD1	ASRSDRGNIQY
TRBJ1-1	TRBV27	TRBD1	ASSFAGQPNTEAF
TRBJ2-7	TRBV28	NA	ASSRPYEQY
TRBJ2-7	TRBV7-9	NA	ASSLAVQGYEQY
TRBJ2-3	TRBV5-1	NA	ASSLAGRASTDTQY
TRBJ1-5	TRBV2	NA	ASSDRGNQPQH
TRBJ2-1	TRBV6-5	NA	ASSSPSEGYNEQF
TRBJ2-1	TRBV29-1	TRBD1	SVEKGTGLSYNEQF
TRBJ1-4	TRBV9	TRBD1	ASSGGDRGHEKLF
TRBJ1-2	TRBV4-1	NA	ASSQPLRGDPGVDGYT
TRBJ1-1	TRBV4-2	NA	ASSQVGGAAGAF
TRBJ2-1	TRBV5-6	NA	ASSFGASPKNEQF
TRBJ1-1	TRBV5-6	NA	ASSAGLVDTEAF
TRBJ1-1	TRBV10-2	NA	ASSEGQGNTEAF
TRBJ2-2	TRBV5-1	TRBD1	ASSPGQGVTGELF
TRBJ1-2	TRBV27	NA	ASSDSSGYYGYT
TRBJ1-1	TRBV19	NA	ASSAGTEAF
TRBJ1-4	TRBV7-4	NA	ASRHPGQSDNEKLF
TRBJ1-1	TRBV5-4	NA	ASSLVTVMNTEAF
TRBJ2-7	TRBV13	NA	ASSETGTYEQY
TRBJ1-4	TRBV12-5	TRBD1	ASGLDGTGEEKLF
TRBJ2-7	TRBV5-4	NA	ASSQPGTSSYEQY
TRBJ1-2	TRBV6-5	NA	ASSYSEGTYGYT
TRBJ2-3	TRBV2	NA	ASSPRVFGGADTQY
TRBJ2-5	TRBV27	NA	ASSLAFRSQETQY
TRBJ2-1	TRBV28	NA	ASSPWKGRTNEQF
TRBJ2-7	TRBV7-8	NA	ASSLGGPYEQY
TRBJ1-1	TRBV28	NA	ASSNLQGTMNTEAF
TRBJ2-5	TRBV5-1	NA	ASSGRAGHPSETQY
TRBJ2-7	TRBV27	NA	ASSLSQTAEQY
TRBJ2-7	TRBV4-1	NA	ASSQSTFEGYEQY
TRBJ1-1	TRBV27	NA	ASMAGRTEAF
TRBJ1-4	TRBV7-9	TRBD1	ASSKETGDNEKLF
TRBJ2-5	TRBV27	NA	ASSPTAGQLQETQY
TRBJ2-2	TRBV4-3	NA	ASSQDRAATGELF
TRBJ2-7	TRBV11-2	NA	ASSDAHEQY
TRBJ2-3	TRBV9	TRBD1	ASSVRQGASDTQY
TRBJ2-7	TRBV28	NA	ASSLTGAREQY
TRBJ1-1	TRBV19	TRBD1	ASTWDRENTEAF
TRBJ2-7	TRBV28	NA	ASSRGGRYEQY
TRBJ2-7	TRBV12-5	NA	ASGFAYEQY
TRBJ1-5	TRBV27	NA	ASSFRQFSNQPQH
TRBJ2-1	TRBV4-3	NA	ASSQSALAHNEQF
TRBJ1-1	TRBV4-1	NA	ASSQEGGGLNTEAF
TRBJ2-1	TRBV13	NA	ASSFSGNEQF
TRBJ2-1	TRBV7-6	NA	ASSLEVRRNYNEQF
TRBJ1-4	TRBV10-3	NA	AISESGLRREKLF
TRBJ1-2	TRBV2	NA	ASKDGYT
TRBJ2-3	TRBV28	NA	ASSFLVAVGTDTQY